The 9 T cell receptor beta chains listed next were all sequenced from one sample in a study of T cell repertoires in ileal Crohn's disease. Stated time point: neoterminal ileum biopsy at postoperative endoscopy, about 6 months after surgery. Repertoires were generated with immunoSEQ multiplex PCR, while TCRdb's copy carries only in-frame clones and drops some. The sample has some 1,200 clones; about 82% are singletons. The source material was ileal tissue. The receptors were gathered from an adult with Crohn's disease.

The rearrangement links TRBV5-4 to TRBJ1-2; possibly TRBD1 for D (5 bases). Germline lookup yields CDR1 SGHNT and CDR2 YYREEE (reference sequence). The CDR3 runs 14 residues. Trimming stripped 1 base from V and 4 bases from J, with 11 bases between. The CDR3 region is CASSLIGVSYGYTF. The CDR3 coding sequence is TGTGCCAGCAGCTTGATAGGGGTTAGCTATGGCTACACCTTC.

The V call is TRBV5-5, the J call TRBJ1-2; 8 positions agree with TRBD1. The CDR3 totals 15 residues. Per the germline V gene, CDR1 is SGHKS and CDR2 is YYEKEE (reference sequence). J lost 4 bases, V lost 0 bases, and 5 bases had no gene match. The CDR3 here is CASSLVSGGGYGYTF. The CDR3 DNA follows: TGTGCCAGCAGCTTGGTATCAGGGGGCGGCTATGGCTACACCTTC. The full variable domain, completed using reference TRBV5-5 and TRBJ1-2, is DAGVTQSPTHLIKTRGQQVTLRCSPISGHKSVSWYQQVLGQGPQFIFQYYEKEERGRGNFPDRFSARQFPNYSSELNVNALLLGDSALYLCASSLVSGGGYGYTFGSGTRLTVV.

The gene calls are TRBV15 and TRBJ1-1; no clear D. Trimming stripped 0 bases from V and 11 bases from J, with 10 bases between. The CDR3 covers 12 residues. CDR1 LNHNV and CDR2 YYDKDF come from the germline V gene (reference sequence). CDR3 coding DNA: TGTGCCACCAGCAGAGAGGGCTTTAGGGCTTTCTTT. Translated, it gives CATSREGFRAFF. Based on the CDR3 plus reference TRBV15 and TRBJ1-1, the full variable domain is DAMVIQNPRYQVTQFGKPVTLSCSQTLNHNVMYWYQQKSSQAPKLLFHYYDKDFNNEADTPDNFQSRRPNTSFCFLDIRSPGLGDTAMYLCATSREGFRAFFGQGTRLTVV.

The rearrangement uses TRBV5-1 and TRBJ1-3; 7 bases match TRBD1. J lost 3 bases, V lost 4 bases, and 16 bases had no gene match. CDR3 length: 18 amino acids. The germline V gene encodes CDR1 SGHRS and CDR2 YFSETQ. CDR3 sequence (DNA): TGCGCCAGCAGCGTCGGCTTGCTTCCGGGACAGAGTGGAAACACCATATATTTT. It yields the protein CASSVGLLPGQSGNTIYF.

As regards this clone: Mismatch with germline at one junction end may stem from a read error. The rearrangement joins TRBV6-1 to TRBJ1-2; TRBD1 might be the D (6 bases). The CDR3 loop spans 13 amino acids. CDR1 and CDR2 (germline): MNHNS, SASEGT. The CDR3 region is CASTYETGYGHTF. The CDR3 DNA follows: TGTGCCAGCACCTACGAGACAGGCTATGGCCACACCTTC.

Points on this clone: One junction end disagrees with the germline gene, perhaps due to a read error. The rearrangement uses TRBV4-3 and TRBJ2-2, with TRBD2 identical over 16 bases. This CDR3 has 18 residues. The germline gives CDR1 LGHNA, CDR2 YSLEER. CDR3 in DNA: TGCGTCAGCAGCCCGGGACTAGCGGGGGGGCCGGACACCGGGGAGCTGTTTTTT. It translates to CVSSPGLAGGPDTGELFF.

This chain joins TRBV5-5 and TRBJ2-2; 10 nucleotides align to TRBD1. The germline gives CDR1 SGHKS, CDR2 YYEKEE (reference sequence). V gave up 9 bases and J gave up 6 bases; unmatched junction bases: 5. CDR3 length: 13 amino acids. This CDR3 reads CATRGQGAGELFF. In nucleotides, the CDR3 is TGTGCCACCCGAGGACAGGGGGCCGGGGAGCTGTTTTTT.

This chain links TRBV21-1 with TRBJ2-3; TRBD1, the table's D call, lacks a check against the DNA. TRBV21-1 is an annotated pseudogene. The CDR3 covers 15 residues. The CDR3 here is CASSSTGGPRDTQYF. The CDR3 bases are TGTGCCAGCAGCAGTACAGGGGGCCCCAGAGATACGCAGTATTTT.

This clone was seen a single time. CDR3 protein: CSVEALGDEAFF. CDR3 in DNA: TGCAGCGTTGAGGCGTTAGGGGATGAAGCTTTCTTT. The chain has TRBV29-1 and TRBJ1-1; maybe TRBD1 (5 bases). V was shortened by 3 bases and J by 7 bases, with 12 bases between the two germline ends. CDR1 and CDR2 from the germline V gene are SQVTM and ANQGSEA. CDR3 size: 12 residues. Variable domain in full (rest from reference TRBV29-1 and TRBJ1-1): SAVISQKPSRDICQRGTSLTIQCQVDSQVTMMFWYRQQPGQSLTLIATANQGSEATYESGFVIDKFPISRPNLTFSTLTVSNMSPEDSSIYLCSVEALGDEAFFGQGTRLTVV.